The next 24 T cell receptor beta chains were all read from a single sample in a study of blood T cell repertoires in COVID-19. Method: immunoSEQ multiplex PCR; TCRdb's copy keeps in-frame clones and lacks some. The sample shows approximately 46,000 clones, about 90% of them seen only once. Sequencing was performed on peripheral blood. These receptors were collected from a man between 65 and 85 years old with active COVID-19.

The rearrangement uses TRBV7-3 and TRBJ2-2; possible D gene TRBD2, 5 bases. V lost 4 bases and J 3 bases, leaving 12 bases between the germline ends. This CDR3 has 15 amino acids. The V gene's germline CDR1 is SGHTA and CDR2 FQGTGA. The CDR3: CASSWTGRDTGELFF. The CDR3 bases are TGTGCCAGCAGCTGGACTGGACGAGACACCGGGGAGCTGTTTTTT.

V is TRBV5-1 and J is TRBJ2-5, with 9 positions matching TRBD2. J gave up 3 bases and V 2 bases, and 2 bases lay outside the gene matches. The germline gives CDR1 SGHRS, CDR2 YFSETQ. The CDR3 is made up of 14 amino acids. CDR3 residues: CASSFGTSKETQYF. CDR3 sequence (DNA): TGCGCCAGCAGCTTCGGGACTAGCAAAGAGACCCAGTACTTC.

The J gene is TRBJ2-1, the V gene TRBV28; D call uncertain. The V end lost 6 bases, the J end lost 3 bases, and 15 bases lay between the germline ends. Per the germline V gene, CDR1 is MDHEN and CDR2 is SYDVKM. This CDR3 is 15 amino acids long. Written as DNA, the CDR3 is TGTGCCAGCAGACCACCCTCCGGAGTCTACAATGAGCAGTTCTTC. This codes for CASRPPSGVYNEQFF.

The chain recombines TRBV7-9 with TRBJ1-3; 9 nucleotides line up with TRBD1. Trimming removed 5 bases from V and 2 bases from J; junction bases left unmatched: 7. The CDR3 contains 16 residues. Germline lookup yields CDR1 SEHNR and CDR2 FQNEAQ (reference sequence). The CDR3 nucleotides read TGTGCCAGCAGCCCTGCCGGGACAGGGACTGGAAACACCATATATTTT. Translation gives CASSPAGTGTGNTIYF.

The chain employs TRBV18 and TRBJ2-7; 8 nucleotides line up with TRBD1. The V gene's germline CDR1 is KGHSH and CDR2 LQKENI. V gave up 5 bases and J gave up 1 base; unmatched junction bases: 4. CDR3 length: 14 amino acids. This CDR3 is CASSSRDRSYEQYF. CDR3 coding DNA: TGTGCCAGCTCATCTCGGGACAGGTCCTACGAGCAGTACTTC.

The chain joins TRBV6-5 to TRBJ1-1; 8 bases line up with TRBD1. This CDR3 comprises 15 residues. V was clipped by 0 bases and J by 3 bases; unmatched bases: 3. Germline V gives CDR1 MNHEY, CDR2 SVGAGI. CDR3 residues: CASSYSPGGDTEAFF. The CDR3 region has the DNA TGTGCCAGCAGTTACTCACCAGGGGGCGACACTGAAGCTTTCTTT.

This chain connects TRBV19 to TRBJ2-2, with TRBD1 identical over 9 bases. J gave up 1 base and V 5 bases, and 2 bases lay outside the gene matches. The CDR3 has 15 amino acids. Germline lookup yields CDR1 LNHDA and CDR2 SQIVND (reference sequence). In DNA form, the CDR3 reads TGTGCCAGTAGTGGGACAGGGTGGAACACCGGGGAGCTGTTTTTT. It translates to CASSGTGWNTGELFF.

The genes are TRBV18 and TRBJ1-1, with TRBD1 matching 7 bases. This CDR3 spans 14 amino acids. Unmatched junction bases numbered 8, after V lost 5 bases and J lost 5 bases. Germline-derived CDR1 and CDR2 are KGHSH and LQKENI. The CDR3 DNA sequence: TGTGCCAGCTCATCAGGGACAGCTGGGACTGAAGCTTTCTTT. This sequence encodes CASSSGTAGTEAFF. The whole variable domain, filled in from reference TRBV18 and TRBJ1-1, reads NAGVMQNPRHLVRRRGQEARLRCSPMKGHSHVYWYRQLPEEGLKFMVYLQKENIIDESGMPKERFSAEFPKEGPSILRIQQVVRGDSAAYFCASSSGTAGTEAFFGQGTRLTVV.

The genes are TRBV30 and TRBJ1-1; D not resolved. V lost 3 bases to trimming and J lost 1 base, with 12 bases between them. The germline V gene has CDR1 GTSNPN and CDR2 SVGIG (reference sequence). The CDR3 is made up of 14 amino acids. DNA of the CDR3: TGTGCCTGGAGCCCAGTGGGCAGGAACACTGAAGCTTTCTTT. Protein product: CAWSPVGRNTEAFF.

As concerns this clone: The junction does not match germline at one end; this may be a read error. This chain's CDR3 is CASSLARELDF. The CDR3 coding sequence is TGTGCCAGCAGCTTGGCTCGGGAGCTTGACTTC. The V gene is TRBV5-6, the J gene TRBJ2-7; TRBD2 might be the D (6 bases). This CDR3 has 11 amino acids. Germline values: CDR1 SGHDT, CDR2 YYEEEE. The variable domain in full, completed from reference TRBV5-6 and TRBJ2-7, reads DAGVTQSPTHLIKTRGQQVTLRCSPKSGHDTVSWYQQALGQGPQFIFQYYEEEERQRGNFPDRFSGHQFPNYSSELNVNALLLGDSALYLCASSLARELDFGPGTRLTVT.

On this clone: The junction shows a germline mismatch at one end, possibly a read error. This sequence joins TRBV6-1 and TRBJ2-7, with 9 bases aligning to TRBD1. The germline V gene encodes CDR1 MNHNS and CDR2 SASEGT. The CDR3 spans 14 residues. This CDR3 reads CASREGQGRDEQYF. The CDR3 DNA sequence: TGTGCCAGCAGAGAAGGACAGGGGAGGGACGAGCAGTACTTC.

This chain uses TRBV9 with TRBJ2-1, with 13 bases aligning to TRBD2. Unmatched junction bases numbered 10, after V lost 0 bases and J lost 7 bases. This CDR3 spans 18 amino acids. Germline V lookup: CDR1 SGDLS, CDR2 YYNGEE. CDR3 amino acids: CASSVGPPLAGGTNEQFF. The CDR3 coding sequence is TGTGCCAGCAGCGTAGGACCCCCACTAGCGGGGGGGACAAATGAGCAGTTCTTC.

Written as DNA, the CDR3 is TGTGCCAGCTCACCTGACGGGTTATGGAGCAATCAGCCCCAGCATTTT. Protein product: CASSPDGLWSNQPQHF. The rearrangement links TRBV18 to TRBJ1-5; no clear D gene. V gave up 3 bases and J gave up 1 base, with 13 bases separating them. There are 16 residues in the CDR3. Germline lookup yields CDR1 KGHSH and CDR2 LQKENI.

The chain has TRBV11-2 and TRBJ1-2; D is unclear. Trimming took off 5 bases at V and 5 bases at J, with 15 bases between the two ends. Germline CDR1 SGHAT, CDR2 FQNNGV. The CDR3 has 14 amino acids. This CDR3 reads CASSPDSTLYGYTF. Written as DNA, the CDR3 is TGTGCCAGCAGCCCAGACTCAACCTTGTATGGCTACACCTTC.

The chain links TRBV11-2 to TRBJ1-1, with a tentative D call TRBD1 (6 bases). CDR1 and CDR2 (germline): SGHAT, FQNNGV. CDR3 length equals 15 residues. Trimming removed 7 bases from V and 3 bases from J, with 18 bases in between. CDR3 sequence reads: CASTPGGGFHTEAFF. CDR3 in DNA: TGTGCCAGCACCCCGGGTGGGGGCTTTCACACTGAAGCTTTCTTT.

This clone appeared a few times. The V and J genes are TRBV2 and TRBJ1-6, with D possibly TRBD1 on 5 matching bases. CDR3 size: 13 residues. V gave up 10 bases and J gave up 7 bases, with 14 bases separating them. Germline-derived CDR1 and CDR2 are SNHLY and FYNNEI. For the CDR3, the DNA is TGTGCCATTGGGAAAGGGGTAAATTCACCCCTCCACTTT. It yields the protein CAIGKGVNSPLHF.

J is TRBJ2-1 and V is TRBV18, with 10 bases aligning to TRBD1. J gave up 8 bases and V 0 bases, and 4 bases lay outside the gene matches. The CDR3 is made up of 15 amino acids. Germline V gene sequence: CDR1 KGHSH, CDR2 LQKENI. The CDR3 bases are TGTGCCAGCTCACCACCGACAGGGGGCAAGGATGAGCAGTTCTTC. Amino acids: CASSPPTGGKDEQFF.

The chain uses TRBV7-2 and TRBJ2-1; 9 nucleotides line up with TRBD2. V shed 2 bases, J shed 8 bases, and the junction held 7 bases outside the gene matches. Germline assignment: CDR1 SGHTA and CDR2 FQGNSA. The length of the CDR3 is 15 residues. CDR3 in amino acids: CASSLSVLAGYEQFF. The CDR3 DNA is TGTGCCAGCAGCTTAAGTGTTCTAGCGGGATATGAGCAGTTCTTC.

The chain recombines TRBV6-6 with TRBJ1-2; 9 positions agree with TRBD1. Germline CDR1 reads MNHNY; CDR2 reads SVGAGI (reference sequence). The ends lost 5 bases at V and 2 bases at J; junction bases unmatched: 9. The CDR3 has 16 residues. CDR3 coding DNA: TGTGCCAGCAGTCCCGGAGGGACAGGGATGAACTATGGCTACACCTTC. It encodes CASSPGGTGMNYGYTF.

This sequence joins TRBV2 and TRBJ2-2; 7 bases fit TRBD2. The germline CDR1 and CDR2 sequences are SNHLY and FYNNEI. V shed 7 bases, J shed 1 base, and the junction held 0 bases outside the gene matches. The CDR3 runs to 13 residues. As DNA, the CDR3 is TGTGCCAGCAAGCGGGAGAACACCGGGGAGCTGTTTTTT. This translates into CASKRENTGELFF.

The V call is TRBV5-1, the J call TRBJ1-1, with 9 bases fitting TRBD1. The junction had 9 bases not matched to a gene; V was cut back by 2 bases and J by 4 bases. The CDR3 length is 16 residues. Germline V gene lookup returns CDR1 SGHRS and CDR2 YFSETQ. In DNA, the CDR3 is TGCGCCAGCAGCTTAGGGGACAGGGTTATGGGCACTGAAGCTTTCTTT. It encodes CASSLGDRVMGTEAFF.

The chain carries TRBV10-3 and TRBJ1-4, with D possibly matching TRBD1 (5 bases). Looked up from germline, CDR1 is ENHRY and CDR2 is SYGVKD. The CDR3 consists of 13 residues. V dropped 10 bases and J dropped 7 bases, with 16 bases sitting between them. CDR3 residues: CATAQGWGEKLFF. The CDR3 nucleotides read TGTGCCACCGCCCAGGGTTGGGGTGAAAAACTGTTTTTT.

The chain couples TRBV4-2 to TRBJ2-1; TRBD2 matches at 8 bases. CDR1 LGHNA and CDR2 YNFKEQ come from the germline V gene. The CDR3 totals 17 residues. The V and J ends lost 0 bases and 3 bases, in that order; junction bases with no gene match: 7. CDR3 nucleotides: TGTGCCAGCAGCCAAGAGGGGCGGCGGGGGGACTACAATGAGCAGTTCTTC. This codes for CASSQEGRRGDYNEQFF.

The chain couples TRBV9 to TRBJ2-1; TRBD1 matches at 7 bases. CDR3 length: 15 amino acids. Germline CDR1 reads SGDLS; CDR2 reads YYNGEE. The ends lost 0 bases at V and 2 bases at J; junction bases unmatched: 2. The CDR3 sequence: CASSVDRGTYNEQFF. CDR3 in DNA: TGTGCCAGCAGCGTAGACAGGGGTACCTACAATGAGCAGTTCTTC.